The TCR beta chain under discussion was sequenced for a study of cytomegalovirus exposure and HLA in healthy donors. Use of 60 Vbeta and 13 Jbeta primers characterized the PCR. Repertoires were generated with immunoSEQ multiplex PCR, while TCRdb's copy carries only in-frame clones and drops some. The table lists some 96,000 clones, approximately 78% of them singletons. V was cut by 3 bases and J by 4 bases, with 15 bases left in between. Per germline, CDR1 SGHRS and CDR2 YFSETQ. CDR3 size: 15 residues. The V and J genes are TRBV5-1 and TRBJ2-3; tentatively, D is TRBD1 (5 bases). This TCR was recovered from an older woman in good health and CMV-seronegative. Sequencing was performed on PBMCs. The CDR3 protein is CASSSDTVGPDTQYF. The CDR3 region has the DNA TGCGCCAGCAGCTCGGACACAGTGGGGCCAGATACGCAGTATTTT.